The 8 T cell receptor beta chains below come from one sample, sequenced in a study of PD-1 blockade in mismatch repair-deficient tumors. Sequencing used immunoSEQ multiplex PCR; TCRdb keeps in-frame clones, though not all of them. The sample comprises tens of thousands of clones, around 82% of which are singletons, and around 3.2% rests with the top ten. The material was peripheral blood, obtained 4 weeks after starting pembrolizumab. These receptor sequences come from an adult with mismatch repair-deficient cancer.

The chain recombines TRBV11-2 with TRBJ1-1; possibly TRBD1 for D (5 bases). This CDR3 has 16 amino acids. The ends were cut back, 1 base at V and 1 base at J, with 13 bases in the middle. Germline CDR1 is SGHAT and CDR2 is FQNNGV. CDR3 protein: CASSLVGRGGNTEAFF. The CDR3 bases are TGTGCCAGCAGCTTAGTAGGTAGGGGCGGGAACACTGAAGCTTTCTTT. Filled out from reference TRBV11-2 and TRBJ1-1, the complete variable domain reads EAGVAQSPRYKIIEKRQSVAFWCNPISGHATLYWYQQILGQGPKLLIQFQNNGVVDDSQLPKDRFSAERLKGVDSTLKIQPAKLEDSAVYLCASSLVGRGGNTEAFFGQGTRLTVV.

This clone appeared a single time. This chain joins TRBV5-4 and TRBJ2-1; 11 nucleotides match TRBD2. Germline V gives CDR1 SGHNT, CDR2 YYREEE (reference sequence). Trimming took 4 bases from V and 5 from J; bases not matched to a gene: 5. The CDR3 has 15 amino acids. The CDR3 spells CASSRGLAANNEQFF. In DNA form, the CDR3 reads TGTGCCAGCAGCAGGGGACTAGCGGCAAACAATGAGCAGTTCTTC.

The chain links TRBV15 to TRBJ2-3; TRBD2 aligns across 7 bases. The CDR3 is made up of 17 amino acids. From germline, CDR1 is LNHNV and CDR2 YYDKDF (reference sequence). The trim removed 1 base at V and 4 bases at J, leaving 11 bases unmatched. The DNA for the CDR3 is TGTGCCACCAGCAGAGCGGCGCGCGGGAGAACCCCAGATACGCAGTATTTT. It translates to CATSRAARGRTPDTQYF.

J is TRBJ2-2 and V is TRBV4-1, with D maybe TRBD1 (5 bases). V was pared by 8 bases and J by 0 bases, with 7 bases between. Germline loops: CDR1 MGHRA, CDR2 YSYEKL. This CDR3 has 13 residues. CDR3 coding DNA: TGCGCCAGCCTGGACACGAACACCGGGGAGCTGTTTTTT. Protein product: CASLDTNTGELFF.

This chain connects TRBV4-2 to TRBJ2-1; D is unresolved. This CDR3 comprises 14 residues. V lost 2 bases to trimming and J lost 9 bases, with 14 bases between them. In germline, CDR1 is LGHNA, CDR2 YNFKEQ. The CDR3 DNA sequence: TGTGCCAGCAGCCAACGGAATGGCGAAGGTGAGCAGTTCTTC. Translating it yields CASSQRNGEGEQFF.

V gene TRBV30 combines with J gene TRBJ1-5; no firm D call. Germline V gene lookup returns CDR1 GTSNPN and CDR2 SVGIG (reference sequence). CDR3 length: 14 residues. The ends were cut back, 0 bases at V and 5 bases at J, with 11 bases in the middle. This CDR3 is CAWSVQPGDQPQHF. The CDR3 bases are TGTGCCTGGAGTGTACAACCTGGGGATCAGCCCCAGCATTTT.

On this clone itself: In the same sample, other DNA sequences code for this CDR3. The chain joins TRBV6-4 to TRBJ2-3; D could derive from TRBD1 or TRBD2 (6 bases each). The CDR3 length is 16 residues. V shed 6 bases and J shed 2 bases, with 18 bases lying between them. Germline loops: CDR1 MRHNA, CDR2 SNTAGT. The CDR3 sequence: CASSDGRGGNTDTQYF. Here the CDR3 DNA reads TGTGCCAGCAGCGACGGACGAGGGGGGAACACAGATACGCAGTATTTT.

The chain carries TRBV5-8 and TRBJ2-7, with D possibly called TRBD1 or TRBD2 (5 bases each). Germline values: CDR1 SGHTS, CDR2 YDEGEE. The CDR3 totals 15 residues. Trimming pared 4 bases from V and 0 bases from J, leaving 14 bases between. CDR3 bases: TGTGCCAGCAGCCGCGTGATGGGGACCTCCTACGAGCAGTACTTC. Translated, it gives CASSRVMGTSYEQYF.